This T cell receptor (beta chain) was sequenced for a study of radiation and T cells in renal cell carcinoma. Details on this clone: Other DNA sequences in this sample translate to the same CDR3.

Some clones are missing from TCRdb's copy, which holds only in-frame ones; the method was immunoSEQ multiplex PCR. Here the sample spans fewer than 150,000 clones, more than 75% being singletons. Germline lookup yields CDR1 SGHRS and CDR2 YFSETQ. The V end lost 4 bases, the J end lost 0 bases, and 13 bases lay between the germline ends. The CDR3 loop spans 15 amino acids. Noted time point: blood 2 weeks post-SBRT. Treatment in this sample: 15 Gy SBRT to primary tumor, nephrectomy 4 weeks later. The chain employs TRBV5-1 and TRBJ1-1; a weak D match, TRBD1 (6 bases). The source of this sequence is a woman in her 70s with renal cell carcinoma. The material sequenced was blood, taken from a patient whose treatment included radiotherapy and nephrectomy. CDR3 sequence reads: CASSLAGTMNTEAFF. Here the CDR3 DNA reads TGCGCCAGCAGCCTTGCCGGGACAATGAACACTGAAGCTTTCTTT.